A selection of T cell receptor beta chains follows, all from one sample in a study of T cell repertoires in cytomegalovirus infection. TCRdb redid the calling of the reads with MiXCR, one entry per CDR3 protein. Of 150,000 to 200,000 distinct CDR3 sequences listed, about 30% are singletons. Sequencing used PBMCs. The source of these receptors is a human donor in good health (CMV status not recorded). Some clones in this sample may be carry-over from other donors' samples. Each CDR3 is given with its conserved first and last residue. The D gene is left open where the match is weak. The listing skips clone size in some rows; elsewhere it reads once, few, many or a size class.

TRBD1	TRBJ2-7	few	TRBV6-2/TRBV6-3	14	CASRDRESSYEQYF	TGTGCCAGCAGGGACAGGGAAAGCTCCTACGAGCAGTACTTC
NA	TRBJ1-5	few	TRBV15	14	CATSRDPRVQPQHF	TGTGCCACCAGCAGAGATCCGCGGGTTCAGCCCCAGCATTTT
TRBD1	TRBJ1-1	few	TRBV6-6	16	CATLMGQGAYSPEAFF	TGTGCCACACTGATGGGACAGGGGGCCTACAGCCCTGAAGCTTTCTTT
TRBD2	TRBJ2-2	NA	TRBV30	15	CAWGGAGGNTGELFF	TGTGCCTGGGGTGGAGCGGGGGGAAACACCGGGGAGCTGTTTTTT
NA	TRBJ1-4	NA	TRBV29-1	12	CSVGNHNEKLFF	TGCAGCGTTGGAAACCATAATGAAAAACTGTTTTTT
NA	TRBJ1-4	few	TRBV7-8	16	CASTRGGEATNERLFF	TGTGCCAGCACACGAGGGGGGGAGGCAACTAATGAAAGACTGTTTTTT
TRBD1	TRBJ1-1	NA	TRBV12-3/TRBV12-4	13	CASGQGRSTEAFF	TGTGCCAGCGGACAGGGGAGGTCCACTGAAGCTTTCTTT
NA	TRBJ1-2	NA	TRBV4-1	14	CASSQGGARYGYTF	TGTGCCAGCAGCCAAGGAGGGGCGCGGTATGGCTACACCTTC
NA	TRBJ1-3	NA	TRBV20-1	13	CSAPAVAGNTIYF	TGCAGTGCCCCCGCGGTAGCTGGAAACACCATATATTTT
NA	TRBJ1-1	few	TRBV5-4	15	CASSLDSPMNTEAFF	TGTGCCAGCAGCTTGGACAGCCCCATGAACACTGAAGCTTTCTTT
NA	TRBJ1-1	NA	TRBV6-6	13	CASSYSRETEAFF	TGTGCCAGCAGTTACTCGAGGGAAACTGAAGCTTTCTTT
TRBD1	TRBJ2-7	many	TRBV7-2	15	CASSLVGQGSYEQYF	TGTGCCAGCAGCTTAGTGGGACAGGGGTCCTACGAGCAGTACTTC
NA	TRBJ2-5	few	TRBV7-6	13	CASSLGAVETQYF	TGTGCCAGCAGCTTAGGGGCCGTTGAGACCCAGTACTTC
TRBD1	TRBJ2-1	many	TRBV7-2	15	CASSLRQGLYNEQFF	TGTGCCAGCAGCCTGAGACAGGGCCTATACAATGAGCAGTTCTTC
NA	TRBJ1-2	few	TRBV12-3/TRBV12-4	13	CASSFKTVYGYTF	TGTGCCAGCAGTTTTAAGACAGTTTATGGCTACACCTTC
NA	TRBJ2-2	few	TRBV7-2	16	CASSLPAGADTGELFF	TGTGCCAGCAGCTTACCCGCAGGGGCGGACACCGGGGAGCTGTTTTTT
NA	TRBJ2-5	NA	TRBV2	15	CASSERMVREETQYF	TGTGCCAGCAGCGAAAGGATGGTCAGGGAGGAGACCCAGTACTTC
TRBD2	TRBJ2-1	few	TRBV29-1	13	CSGAGGPHNEQFF	TGCAGCGGTGCGGGGGGGCCCCACAATGAGCAGTTCTTC
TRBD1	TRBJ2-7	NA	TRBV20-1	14	CSARGQGESYEQYF	TGCAGTGCTAGAGGACAGGGGGAGTCCTACGAGCAGTACTTC
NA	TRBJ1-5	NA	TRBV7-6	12	CASSSQDQPQHF	TGTGCCAGCAGCTCTCAGGATCAGCCCCAGCATTTT
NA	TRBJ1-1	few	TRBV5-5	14	CASSLQLVNTEAFF	TGTGCCAGCAGCTTACAACTGGTGAACACTGAAGCTTTCTTT
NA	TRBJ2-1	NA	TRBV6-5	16	CASSQGSGLPYNEQFF	TGTGCCAGCAGTCAGGGGTCAGGACTACCCTACAATGAGCAGTTCTTC
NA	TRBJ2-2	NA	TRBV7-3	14	CASSPGTATGELFF	TGTGCCAGCAGCCCGGGGACGGCCACCGGGGAGCTGTTTTTT
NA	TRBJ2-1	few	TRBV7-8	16	CASSPWGGPGENEQFF	TGTGCCAGCAGCCCATGGGGGGGGCCGGGGGAAAATGAGCAGTTCTTC
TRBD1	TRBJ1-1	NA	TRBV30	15	CAWSVGTGVNTEAFF	TGTGCCTGGAGTGTGGGGACAGGCGTGAACACTGAAGCTTTCTTT
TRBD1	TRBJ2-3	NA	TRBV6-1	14	CASSRDRDTDTQYF	TGTGCCAGCAGCAGGGACAGGGACACAGATACGCAGTATTTT
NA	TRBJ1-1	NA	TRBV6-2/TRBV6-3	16	CASSYSAPGLNTEAFF	TGTGCCAGCAGTTACTCGGCCCCCGGATTGAACACTGAAGCTTTCTTT
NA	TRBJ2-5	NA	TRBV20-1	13	CSAPWVNQETQYF	TGCAGTGCCCCGTGGGTTAATCAAGAGACCCAGTACTTC
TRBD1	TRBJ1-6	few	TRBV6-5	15	CASSSGTGYNSPLHF	TGTGCCAGCAGTTCCGGGACAGGCTATAATTCACCCCTCCACTTT
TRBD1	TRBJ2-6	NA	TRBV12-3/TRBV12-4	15	CASSGTGAGANVLTF	TGTGCCAGCAGTGGGACAGGGGCTGGGGCCAACGTCCTGACTTTC
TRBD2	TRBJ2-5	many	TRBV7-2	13	CASSPSGPETQYF	TGTGCCAGCAGCCCTAGCGGCCCGGAGACCCAGTACTTC
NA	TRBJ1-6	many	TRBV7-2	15	CASSLRTLGGSPLHF	TGTGCCAGCAGCCTTAGGACCTTAGGCGGATCACCCCTCCACTTT
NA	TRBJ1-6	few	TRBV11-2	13	CASSLQGNSPLHF	TGTGCCAGCAGCTTACAGGGGAATTCACCCCTCCACTTT
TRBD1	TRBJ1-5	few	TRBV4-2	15	CASSQEAGGWQPQHF	TGTGCCAGCAGCCAAGAGGCAGGGGGCTGGCAGCCCCAGCATTTT
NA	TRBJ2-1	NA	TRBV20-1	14	CSAGTTRQDSEQFF	TGCAGTGCTGGTACGACTAGGCAGGATTCTGAGCAGTTCTTC
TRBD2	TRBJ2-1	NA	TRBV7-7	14	CASSLSGGGGEQFF	TGTGCTAGCAGCCTAAGCGGGGGGGGAGGTGAGCAGTTCTTC
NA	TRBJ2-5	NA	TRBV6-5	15	CASSYSGRAQETQYF	TGTGCCAGCAGTTACTCGGGCAGGGCCCAAGAGACCCAGTACTTC
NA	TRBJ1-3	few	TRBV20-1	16	CSASLRQGYPGNTIYF	TGCAGTGCTAGCTTGCGGCAGGGGTATCCTGGAAACACCATATATTTT
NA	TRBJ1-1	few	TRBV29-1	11	CSVVPGTEAFF	TGCAGCGTTGTACCGGGGACTGAAGCTTTCTTT
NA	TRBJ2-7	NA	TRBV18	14	CASSPQQVSYEQYF	TGTGCCAGCTCACCACAACAGGTCTCCTACGAGCAGTACTTC
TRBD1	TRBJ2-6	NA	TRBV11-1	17	CASSKGQGNSGANVLTF	TGTGCCAGCAGCAAGGGACAGGGCAACTCTGGGGCCAACGTCCTGACTTTC
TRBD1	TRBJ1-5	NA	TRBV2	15	CASSTDRGTNQPQHF	TGTGCCAGCAGCACCGACAGGGGTACGAATCAGCCCCAGCATTTT
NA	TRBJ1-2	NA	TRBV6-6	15	CASSDTRTANYGYTF	TGTGCCAGCAGTGATACTCGGACCGCTAACTATGGCTACACCTTC
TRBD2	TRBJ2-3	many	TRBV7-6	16	CASSITGTSVMDTQYF	TGTGCCAGCAGCATTACCGGGACTAGCGTAATGGATACGCAGTATTTT
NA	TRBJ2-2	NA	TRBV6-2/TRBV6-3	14	CASSFSINTGELFF	TGTGCCAGCAGTTTTTCAATCAACACCGGGGAGCTGTTTTTT
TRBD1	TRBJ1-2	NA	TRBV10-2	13	CASSRRTGEGYTF	TGCGCCAGCAGTAGGAGGACAGGGGAAGGCTACACCTTC
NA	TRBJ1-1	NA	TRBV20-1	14	CSARVVGLGTEAFF	TGCAGTGCTAGAGTTGTGGGGCTCGGGACTGAAGCTTTCTTT
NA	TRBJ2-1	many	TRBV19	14	CASSNRVSYNEQFF	TGTGCCAGTAGTAACAGGGTGTCCTACAATGAGCAGTTCTTC
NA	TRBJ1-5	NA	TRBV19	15	CASSIAWAGREPQHF	TGTGCCAGTAGTATAGCATGGGCCGGCCGGGAGCCCCAGCATTTT
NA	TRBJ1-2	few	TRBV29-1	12	CSTSASAYGYTF	TGCAGTACCTCGGCCTCGGCCTATGGCTACACCTTC